This T cell receptor beta chain was captured in a study of control samples from healthy donors and cancer patients. The assay was immunoSEQ multiplex PCR, and TCRdb's table has in-frame clones only and misses some. The sample contains about 130,000 clones, 75% to 95% of which appear only once. CDR3 length equals 18 residues. The junction had 19 bases not matched to a gene; V was cut back by 6 bases and J by 5 bases. The germline CDR1 and CDR2 sequences are SEHNR and FQNEAQ (reference sequence). This TCR was recovered from a man aged 35-49 years in good health. The source material was blood. This sequence joins TRBV7-9 and TRBJ1-2; TRBD1 agrees at 9 bases. The DNA of the CDR3 is TGTGCCAGCAGAAGAACAGGGGGCTCAAGGAGTTTCTGGTATGGCTACACCTTC. Encoded protein: CASRRTGGSRSFWYGYTF.